This T cell receptor (beta chain) emerged from a study of T cells after yellow fever vaccination (dated by TCRdb to about 2019). About the study as a whole: The SMART-Seq v4 Ultra Low Input RNA kit was used to prepare libraries from fractions with low cell numbers. Bulk TCR alpha and beta repertoires were sequenced longitudinally to track T-cell clones before and after primary and booster YFV17D yellow fever vaccination. The cohort comprised two healthy male donors, one aged 18 to 29 and one aged 30 to 39 years. Bulk PBMC replicates and cell subsets were isolated from blood drawn at multiple timepoints before and after both primary and secondary immunization. The full study reports these points: A small share of clonotypes was detected in both CD4 and CD8 compartments, with the overlap likely arising from convergent recombination. Because abundant contaminating clonotypes from the bulk population could be contained in FACS-sorted repertoires, computational filtering was required. Most clones expanded after primary vaccination (almost 97% of CD4 and 70% to 90% of CD8) were re-detected after the booster, suggesting that broad memory maintenance occurred. Because only a couple of donors were included in the study, the extent to which the findings can be generalized is limited. The secondary T-cell response was found to be weaker but faster than the primary response, with a peak reached on day 5 rather than on day 15.

What this sample's treatment or condition label stands for: live attenuated yellow fever vaccine strain. Two biological replicates of bulk PBMCs were collected at each blood-draw timepoint. A standard Ficoll-Paque protocol was used to isolate PBMCs from peripheral blood. RNA was extracted with TriZol from bulk PBMCs, CD4 and CD8 fractions, and dextramer-positive and dextramer-negative fractions. There are 14 amino acids in the CDR3, from cysteine to phenylalanine inclusive. The read is trimmed to its CDR3 DNA, 42 bases read in frame from base 1. The CDR1 and CDR2 encoded by the germline V gene (reference sequence) are DFQATT and SNEGSKA. V loses 0 bases, J loses 5 bases, and the germline ends lie 12 bases apart. The count of this clonotype is one. There is no known antigen for this receptor. Given a much more abundant clone one base away, this may be a read error. TCRdb lists the instrument as Illumina NovaSeq 6000. TCR cDNA was synthesized by 5'RACE template switching, through which a universal primer site and unique molecular identifiers were introduced. Priming of cDNA synthesis was performed from both the TCR alpha and TCR beta constant segments. Libraries were amplified in two PCR steps, with sample barcodes and sequencing adapters added in the second step. Sequencing of libraries was done on Illumina HiSeq 2500 (2x100 bp) or NovaSeq (2x150 bp). The paper's data handling went like this. MIGEC was used to demultiplex reads and collapse the reads into UMI consensus sequences, and MiXCR was used for V(D)J alignment. Vaccine-responding clonotypes were defined with edgeR using replicate PBMC samples, requiring FDR below 0.01 and a log2 fold change above 5 up to day 15. Each bulk clonotype was labeled CD4 or CD8 based on which sequenced repertoire, CD4 or CD8, contained the clonotype at higher abundance. Through fastp at Q25 and MiXCR, TCRdb rebuilt clones from the public reads, retaining in-frame beta chains. Records with the same CDR3 protein are collapsed into one entry carrying the most frequent genes and DNA. TCRdb, not the authors, supplied the V and J calls. This sample is represented by a few hundred thousand distinct CDR3 sequences; 3% to 4.5% of them were singletons. Approximately 25% of the sample is in the top ten clones.

The source was PBMCs, collected 5 days after the yellow fever booster vaccination. This sequence was found in a man in his late teens or twenties who received the YFV17D yellow fever vaccine. This chain is built from TRBV20-1 and TRBJ2-3, and TRBD1 may be the D gene, going by 5 matching bases. CDR3 protein: CSARDSQGGDTQYF. The DNA sequence is TGCAGTGCTAGAGATAGCCAGGGTGGAGATACGCAGTATTTT.